This TCR beta chain was sequenced in a study of cytomegalovirus exposure and HLA in healthy donors. The PCR contained 60 Vbeta and 13 Jbeta primers. Produced via immunoSEQ multiplex PCR; TCRdb's table is partial and in-frame only. The table records some 130,000 clones, around 81% of them present only once. Germline values: CDR1 LGHNA, CDR2 YSLEER. The CDR3 totals 15 residues. Trimming shortened V by 3 bases and J by 0 bases, and 9 bases separated the two germline ends. The rearrangement links TRBV4-3 to TRBJ1-3; a possible D gene is TRBD1 (5 bases). This receptor was taken from a woman aged 45-65 years in good health and CMV-seronegative. Material for sequencing was PBMCs. The CDR3 loop reads CASSHTGGSGNTIYF. The CDR3, as DNA: TGCGCCAGCAGCCACACCGGGGGCTCTGGAAACACCATATATTTT.